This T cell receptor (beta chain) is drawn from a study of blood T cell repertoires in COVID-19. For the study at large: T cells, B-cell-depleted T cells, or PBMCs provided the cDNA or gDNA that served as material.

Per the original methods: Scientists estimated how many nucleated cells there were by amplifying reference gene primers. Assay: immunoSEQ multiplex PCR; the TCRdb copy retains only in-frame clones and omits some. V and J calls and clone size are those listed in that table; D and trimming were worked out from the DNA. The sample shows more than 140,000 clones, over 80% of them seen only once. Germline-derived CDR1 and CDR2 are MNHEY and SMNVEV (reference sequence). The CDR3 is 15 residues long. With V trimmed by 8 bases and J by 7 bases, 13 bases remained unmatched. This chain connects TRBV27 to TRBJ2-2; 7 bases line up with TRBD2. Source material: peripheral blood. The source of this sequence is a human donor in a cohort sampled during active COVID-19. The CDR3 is CASQPLAEVGGELFF. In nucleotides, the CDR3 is TGTGCCAGCCAACCCCTAGCGGAGGTGGGCGGGGAGCTGTTTTTT.